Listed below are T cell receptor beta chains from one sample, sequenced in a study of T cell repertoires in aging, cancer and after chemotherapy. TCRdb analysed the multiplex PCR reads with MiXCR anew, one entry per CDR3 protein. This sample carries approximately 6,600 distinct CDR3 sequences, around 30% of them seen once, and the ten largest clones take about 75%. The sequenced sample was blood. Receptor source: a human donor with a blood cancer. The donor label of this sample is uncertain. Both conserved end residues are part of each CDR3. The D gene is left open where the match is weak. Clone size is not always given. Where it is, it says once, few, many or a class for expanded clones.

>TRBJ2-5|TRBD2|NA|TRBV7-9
TGTGCCAGCAGCTTTCCGACTAGCGGGGCAGAGACCCAGTACTTC
CASSFPTSGAETQYF
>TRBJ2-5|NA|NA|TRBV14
TGTGCCAGCAGCAGTCGGACAGGGCGGGGGGAGACCCAGTACTTC
CASSSRTGRGETQYF
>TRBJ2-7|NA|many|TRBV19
TGTGCCAGTAGTATCTGGCAGGGGAACGACGAGCAGTACTTC
CASSIWQGNDEQYF
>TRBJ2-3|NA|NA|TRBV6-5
TGTGCCAGCAGCACCAAAAGCACAGATACGCAGTATTTT
CASSTKSTDTQYF
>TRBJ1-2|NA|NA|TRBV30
TGTGCCTGGTCTGACTCAGCATTCTATGGCTACACCTTC
CAWSDSAFYGYTF
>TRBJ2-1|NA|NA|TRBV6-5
TGTGCCAGCAGACCTTACCAGAGCTCCTACAATGAGCAGTTCTTC
CASRPYQSSYNEQFF
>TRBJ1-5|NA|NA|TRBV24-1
TGTGCCACCAGTGACCCGGGGGTACTGCCCCAGCATTTT
CATSDPGVLPQHF
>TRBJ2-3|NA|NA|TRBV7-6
TGTGCCAGCAGCTTTTCCGGGATTGACACAGATACGCAGTATTTT
CASSFSGIDTDTQYF
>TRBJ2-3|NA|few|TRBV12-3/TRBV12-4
TGTGCCAGCAGCACCGGGACCAGTCCTAGCACAGATACGCAGTATTTT
CASSTGTSPSTDTQYF
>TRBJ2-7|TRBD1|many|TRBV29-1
TGCAGCGTTGAAATCCGGGACAGGGGCTACGAGCAGTACTTC
CSVEIRDRGYEQYF
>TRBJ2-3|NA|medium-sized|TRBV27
TGTGCCACCCCGCAGACGACCACAGATACGCAGTATTTT
CATPQTTTDTQYF
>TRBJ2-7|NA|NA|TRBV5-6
TGTGCCAGCAGCTCAATCGGAGGGACCTACGAGCAGTACTTC
CASSSIGGTYEQYF
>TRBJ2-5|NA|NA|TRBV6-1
TGTGCCAGCGAGATAGGGGCACTGACCGGGACCCAGTACTTC
CASEIGALTGTQYF
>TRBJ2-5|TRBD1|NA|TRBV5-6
TGTGCCAGCAGCCCGGGGACAGGGGGCGGCGAGACCCAGTACTTC
CASSPGTGGGETQYF
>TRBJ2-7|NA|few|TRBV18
TGTGCCAGCTCACCACCTATCGCGGGGACCAACGAGCAGTACTTC
CASSPPIAGTNEQYF
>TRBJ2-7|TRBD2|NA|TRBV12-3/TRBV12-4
TGTGCCAGCAGTGAGCGGGGGGAGTCCTACGAGCAGTACTTC
CASSERGESYEQYF
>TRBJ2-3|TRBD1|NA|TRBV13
TGTGCCAGCAGGAAACAGGGGGCGGGCACAGATACGCAGTATTTT
CASRKQGAGTDTQYF
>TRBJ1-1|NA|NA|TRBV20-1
TGCAGTGCCGTGATCGTCATGAACACTGAAGCTTTCTTT
CSAVIVMNTEAFF
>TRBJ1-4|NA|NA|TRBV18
TGTGCCAGCTCACCACAAGCAGCAACTAATGAAAAACTGTTTTTT
CASSPQAATNEKLFF
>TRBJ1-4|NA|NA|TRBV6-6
TGTGCCAGCAGGACCAGGGCAACTAATGAAAAACTGTTTTTT
CASRTRATNEKLFF
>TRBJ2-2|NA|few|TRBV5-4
TGTGCCAGCAACCTACAGGGCACCGGGGAGCTGTTTTTT
CASNLQGTGELFF
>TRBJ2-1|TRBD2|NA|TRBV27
TGTGCCAGCAGGTTTACTTACGGGGGGGCCATTTTAAATGAGCAGTTCTTC
CASRFTYGGAILNEQFF
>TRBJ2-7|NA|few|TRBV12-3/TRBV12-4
TGTGCCAGCAGCCCCAGCACCTCCGGAACCAAGTACGAGCAGTACTTC
CASSPSTSGTKYEQYF
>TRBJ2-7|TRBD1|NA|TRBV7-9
TGCGCCAGCAGCCAAGGACTCGGGACAGGCTTCGGGGAGCAGTACTTC
CASSQGLGTGFGEQYF
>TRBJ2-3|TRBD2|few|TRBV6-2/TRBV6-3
TGTGCCAGCACCTTCGGGACTAGGGACACAGATACGCAGTATTTT
CASTFGTRDTDTQYF
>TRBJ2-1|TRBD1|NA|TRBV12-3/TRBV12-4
TGTGCCAGCAGTTTGGGGACAGGGATCCACAATGAGCAGTTCTTC
CASSLGTGIHNEQFF
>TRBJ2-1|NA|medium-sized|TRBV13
TGTGCCAGCAGCTTTCGTTCGGGATGGTTAAATGAGCAGTTCTTC
CASSFRSGWLNEQFF
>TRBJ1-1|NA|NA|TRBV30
TGTGCCTGGACGGGCTGGGAAACTGAAGCTTTCTTT
CAWTGWETEAFF
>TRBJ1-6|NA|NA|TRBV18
TGTGCCAGCTCCGTTGTTATAGGGTCACCCCTCCACTTT
CASSVVIGSPLHF
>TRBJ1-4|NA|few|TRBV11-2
TGTGCCAGCAGCTTAGAGTTCCAACCATCTGAAAAACTGTTTTTT
CASSLEFQPSEKLFF
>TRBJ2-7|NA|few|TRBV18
TGTGCCAGCTCACCAGGAGTACTTACCTACGAGCAGTACTTC
CASSPGVLTYEQYF
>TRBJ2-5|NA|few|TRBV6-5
TGTGCCAGCAGTTCGGGGGCGCGGGTCCAAGAGACCCAGTACTTC
CASSSGARVQETQYF
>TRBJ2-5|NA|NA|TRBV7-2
TGTGCCAGCAGCTTAGGACTCGGGGGGCCCGGGGAGACCCAGTACTTC
CASSLGLGGPGETQYF
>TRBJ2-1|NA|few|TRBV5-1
TGCGCCAGCAGCTTGGGGGGGGAAGAAAGGGAGCAGTTCTTC
CASSLGGEEREQFF
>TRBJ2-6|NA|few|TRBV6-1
TGTGCCAGCAGTGAAAGGGGCAGGGGATCTGGGGCCAACGTCCTGACTTTC
CASSERGRGSGANVLTF
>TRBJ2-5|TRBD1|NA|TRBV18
TGTGCCAGCTCACGGAGGACAGGGGAAGAGACCCAGTACTTC
CASSRRTGEETQYF
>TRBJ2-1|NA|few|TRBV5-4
TGTGCCAGCAGTGACGGGGGGCGGGGGCCTAATGAGCAGTTCTTC
CASSDGGRGPNEQFF
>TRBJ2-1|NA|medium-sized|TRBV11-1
TGTGCCAGCAGCTCTAGGGTGAGGATTCAGGGTAAGAATGAGCAGTTCTTC
CASSSRVRIQGKNEQFF
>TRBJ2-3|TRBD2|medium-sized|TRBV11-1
TGTGCCAGCAGCGGTAGCGGGGCCGGGGATACGCAGTATTTT
CASSGSGAGDTQYF
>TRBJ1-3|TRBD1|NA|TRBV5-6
TGTGCCAGCACCATAACAGGGGTCTCTGGAAACACCATATATTTT
CASTITGVSGNTIYF
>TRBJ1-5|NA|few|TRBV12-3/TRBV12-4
TGTGCCAGCAGTTTAGGGTCGCAGGGGACTCAGCCCCAGCATTTT
CASSLGSQGTQPQHF
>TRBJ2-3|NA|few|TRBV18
TGTGCCAGCTCACCCGCCAGAGACACAGATACGCAGTATTTT
CASSPARDTDTQYF
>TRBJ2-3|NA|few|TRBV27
TGTGCCAGCAGTTTAGAGGCAGAATGGACGCAGTATTTT
CASSLEAEWTQYF
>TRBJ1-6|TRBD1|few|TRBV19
TGTGCCAGTAGTAACCGCCGACAGGGCGGGTCCTATAATTCACCCCTCCACTTT
CASSNRRQGGSYNSPLHF
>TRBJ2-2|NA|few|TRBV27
TGTGCCAGCAGTTTCCCAGGGCCCGGGGAGCTGTTTTTT
CASSFPGPGELFF
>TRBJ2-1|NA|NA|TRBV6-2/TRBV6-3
TGTGCCAGCAGTTTACTCTGGCGGGGCGATGAGCAGTTCTTC
CASSLLWRGDEQFF
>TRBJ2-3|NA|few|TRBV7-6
TGTGCCAGCAGCTCTACCGGGAGCACAGATACGCAGTATTTT
CASSSTGSTDTQYF
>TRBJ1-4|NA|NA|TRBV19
TGTGCCAGTGCCGGGACCGCCGTAGCAACTAATGAAAAACTGTTTTTT
CASAGTAVATNEKLFF
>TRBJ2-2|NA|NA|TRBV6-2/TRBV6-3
TGTGCCCTCGGGGGACAGAACACCGGGGAGCTGTTTTTT
CALGGQNTGELFF
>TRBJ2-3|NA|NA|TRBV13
TGCGCCAGCAGCCAGACCCCCGGGACACACACAGATACGCAGTATTTT
CASSQTPGTHTDTQYF
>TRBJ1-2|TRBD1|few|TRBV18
TGTGCCAGCTCACCACCAGAGACAGGGGCTCGTGGCTACACCTTC
CASSPPETGARGYTF
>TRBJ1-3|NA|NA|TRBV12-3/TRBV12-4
TGTGCCAGCAGCCCACTCGGGCGGGGTGATGGAAACACCATATATTTT
CASSPLGRGDGNTIYF
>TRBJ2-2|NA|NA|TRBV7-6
TGTGCCAGCAGCTTGCAGTCCGGGGGGCCCCCCACCGGGGAGCTGTTTTTT
CASSLQSGGPPTGELFF
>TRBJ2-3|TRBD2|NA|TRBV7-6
TGTGCCAGCAGCCCCAGGACGGGGGGGAGCACAGATACGCAGTATTTT
CASSPRTGGSTDTQYF
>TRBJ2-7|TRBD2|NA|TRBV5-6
TGCGCCAGCAGACCAGGGACTAGCGGGGTAAAGGGGGAGCAGTACTTC
CASRPGTSGVKGEQYF
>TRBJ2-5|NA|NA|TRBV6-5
TGTGCCAGCAGTTACAGGGCAGGGTGGATGGGGGAGACCCAGTACTTC
CASSYRAGWMGETQYF
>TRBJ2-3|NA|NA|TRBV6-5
TGTGCCAGCAGTGAGGCTGAGGCGACAGATACGCAGTATTTT
CASSEAEATDTQYF
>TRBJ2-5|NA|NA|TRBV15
TGTGCCTCCCGCACGGGCGCAGTAGGAGAGACCCAGTACTTC
CASRTGAVGETQYF
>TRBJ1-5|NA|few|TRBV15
TGTGCCACCAGCAGAACCCAACAGCCCCAGCATTTT
CATSRTQQPQHF
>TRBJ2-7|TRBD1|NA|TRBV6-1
TGTGCCAGCAGTTACTTGACCGGACAGGGCTACGAGCAGTACTTC
CASSYLTGQGYEQYF